The present T cell receptor beta chain was sequenced within a study of blood T cells in healthy people across ages. Findings and limits, study-wide: Long-lived and aged donors differed, with more naive CD4+ cells and higher diversity in the long-lived.

Primers used in a second PCR of about 7 to 11 cycles were a sample-barcoded 5' primer and a J-beta primer mix. TCRdb called the 5' RACE reads again in MiXCR, with one record for every CDR3 protein. The sample has 1,300,000 or so distinct CDR3 sequences; 55% to 75% are singletons. Note on this clonotype: The antigen is not known.

This CDR3 region has 15 residues. V was pared by 6 bases and J by 1 base, with 16 bases between. Germline V lookup: CDR1 MNHEY, CDR2 SMNVEV (reference sequence). Sequenced material: blood. This sequence originates from a man between 18 and 29 years old in good health. The V and J genes are TRBV27 and TRBJ2-7; perhaps D is TRBD1 or TRBD2 (5 bases each). As DNA, the CDR3 is TGTGCCAGCAGCCCCCGGGACCTCCCTTCCTACGAGCAGTACTTC. Translated, it gives CASSPRDLPSYEQYF.